These T cell receptor beta chains were read from a single sample in a study of PD-L1 blockade in urothelial cancer. Assay: immunoSEQ multiplex PCR; the TCRdb copy retains only in-frame clones and omits some. The sample contains about 87,000 clones, 84% of which appear only once. Sequences were derived from PBMCs, sampled around atezolizumab (anti-PD-L1) treatment. The receptors derive from a man in his sixties with urothelial cancer. The CDR3 runs from the conserved cysteine through the conserved F or W. Each record gives: clone size, D gene, V gene, J gene, CDR3 DNA, CDR3 protein. The D gene is left open where the match is weak. Clone size is shown for a subset of rows, as once, few, many or a class of expanded clone.

few	NA	TRBV28	TRBJ2-7	TGTGCCAGCAGCATAGGTGGACATTACGAGCAGTACTTC	CASSIGGHYEQYF
NA	TRBD2	TRBV5-4	TRBJ2-1	TGTGCCAGCAGCTTGGACCAGCGGGGCTCCTACAATGAGCAGTTCTTC	CASSLDQRGSYNEQFF
NA	TRBD2	TRBV13	TRBJ2-5	TGTGCCAGCAGCTTAGGGTTAGCGGGGGGCTCCCAAGAGACCCAGTACTTC	CASSLGLAGGSQETQYF
NA	TRBD1	TRBV14	TRBJ2-2	TGTGCCAGCTCGAGGGGGCGGGACACCGGGGAGCTGTTTTTT	CASSRGRDTGELFF
NA	TRBD2	TRBV12-5	TRBJ2-2	TGTGCTAGTGGTTTGGAGCGGGGACTTTACGGGGAGCTGTTTTTT	CASGLERGLYGELFF
once	NA	TRBV7-9	TRBJ1-1	TGTGCCAGCAGCTTAGCGCTGGGGCTAGGAAGGAACACTGAAGCTTTCTTT	CASSLALGLGRNTEAFF
NA	TRBD2	TRBV19	TRBJ2-1	TGTGCCAGTGATGGCGGGAGCTCCTACAATGAGCAGTTCTTC	CASDGGSSYNEQFF
NA	TRBD2	TRBV10-3	TRBJ2-3	TGTGCCGTAGCGGGAGGGTCAGATACGCAGTATTTT	CAVAGGSDTQYF
NA	NA	TRBV7-2	TRBJ2-5	TGTGCCAGCAGCTTACTGGCGGGGCAAGAGACCCAGTACTTC	CASSLLAGQETQYF
NA	NA	TRBV7-6	TRBJ1-6	TGTGCCAGCAGCTTAGCCGGGGGTTATTCACCCCTCCACTTT	CASSLAGGYSPLHF
NA	NA	TRBV29-1	TRBJ2-1	TGCAGCGTTGAAGCGGGCTCCTACAATGAGCAGTTCTTC	CSVEAGSYNEQFF
NA	TRBD2	TRBV6-5	TRBJ2-7	TGTGCCAGCAGTTGGACTAGCGGCCACTACGAGCAGTACTTC	CASSWTSGHYEQYF
NA	TRBD1	TRBV2	TRBJ1-5	TGTGCCAGCAGTGAGGGACAGTATAGCAATCAGCCCCAGCATTTT	CASSEGQYSNQPQHF
once	TRBD2	TRBV5-6	TRBJ2-2	TGTGCCAGCAGCATCCTGGGCGGGAGGAACACCGGGGAGCTGTTTTTT	CASSILGGRNTGELFF
NA	NA	TRBV4-1	TRBJ1-3	TGCGCCAGCAGCATACTTGGGGGGGTCCCTGGAAACACCATATATTTT	CASSILGGVPGNTIYF
few	TRBD1	TRBV5-1	TRBJ1-6	TGCGCCAGCAGGATGGCGGGGGGACAGAGAAATTCACCCCTCCACTTT	CASRMAGGQRNSPLHF
NA	TRBD1	TRBV7-9	TRBJ1-3	TGTGCCAGCAGCCTCCGGGACAGGGTCTCTGGAAACACCATATATTTT	CASSLRDRVSGNTIYF
NA	NA	TRBV12-2	TRBJ2-1	TGTGCAAGTCGCTTAGGGGTCCCGGACAGCTCCTACAATGAGCAGTTCTTC	CASRLGVPDSSYNEQFF
NA	TRBD1	TRBV6-6	TRBJ2-2	TGTGCCAGCAGAAGGACAGGGGCGAACACCGGGGAGCTGTTTTTT	CASRRTGANTGELFF
NA	NA	TRBV21-1	TRBJ2-3	TGTGCCAGCAGGAAACCGGGACTAGCGGGGATCCCTTGCACAGATACGCAGTATTTT	CASRKPGLAGIPCTDTQYF
NA	TRBD2	TRBV5-1	TRBJ2-1	TGCGCCAGCAGCCTGGAGGGGCAGGGAGGGTTTGAGCAGTTCTTC	CASSLEGQGGFEQFF
NA	NA	TRBV25-1	TRBJ1-3	TGTGCCAGCAGTGAAGGGACTGCCGGAAACACCATATATTTT	CASSEGTAGNTIYF
few	TRBD1	TRBV30	TRBJ1-6	TGTGCCTGGAGCCCCGGGACAGTGAATTCACCCCTCCACTTT	CAWSPGTVNSPLHF
NA	TRBD1	TRBV7-9	TRBJ2-7	TGTGCCAGCAGCCCCGGGACAGAAACCTACGAGCAGTACTTC	CASSPGTETYEQYF
NA	NA	TRBV6-5	TRBJ2-4	TGTGCCAGCAGTTACTTAACAGGGTTCAAAAACATTCAGTACTTC	CASSYLTGFKNIQYF
NA	NA	TRBV4-1	TRBJ2-7	TGCGCCAGCAGCCAAGATAAGGGGGTGGGCGAGCAGTACTTC	CASSQDKGVGEQYF
NA	TRBD1	TRBV27	TRBJ1-4	TGTGCCAGCAGGACGGGACAGCCGGAAAAACTGTTTTTT	CASRTGQPEKLFF
once	NA	TRBV30	TRBJ1-4	TGTGCCTGGAGTGTAAGGGGACTCTCAACTAATGAAAAACTGTTTTTT	CAWSVRGLSTNEKLFF
NA	TRBD2	TRBV27	TRBJ2-1	TGTGCCAGCAGTTTATCACTAGCGGGGGGGTACAATGAGCAGTTCTTC	CASSLSLAGGYNEQFF
NA	NA	TRBV4-1	TRBJ1-5	TGCGCCAGCAGCCAAGAAATCGCCTCGCGGCAGCCCCAGCATTTT	CASSQEIASRQPQHF
NA	NA	TRBV5-4	TRBJ2-5	TGTGCCAGCAGCTTGGCCCTCTCGGAGACCCAGTACTTC	CASSLALSETQYF
NA	TRBD2	TRBV6-5	TRBJ2-7	TGTGCCAGCAGTTACGCCCGGGCTAGCGGCCGCGACGAGCAGTACTTC	CASSYARASGRDEQYF
NA	TRBD2	TRBV18	TRBJ2-6	TGTGCCAGCTCACCAAGGACTAGCGGGAGGACGTCTGGGGCCAACGTCCTGACTTTC	CASSPRTSGRTSGANVLTF
NA	NA	TRBV6-6	TRBJ1-1	TGTGCCAGCAGCCCGATGAAGGGACAGAACACTGAAGCTTTCTTT	CASSPMKGQNTEAFF
once	TRBD2	TRBV11-2	TRBJ2-2	TGTGCCAGCAGCTTAAGCCCAGCGGGGGGCACCGGGGAGCTGTTTTTT	CASSLSPAGGTGELFF
once	NA	TRBV7-2	TRBJ2-3	TGTGCCAGCAGCTTGGACTTATACACGCAGTATTTT	CASSLDLYTQYF
once	TRBD1	TRBV6-1	TRBJ1-2	TGTGCCAGCAGTGATTATCTTCGTACAGGGGGCGCCTATGGCTACACCTTC	CASSDYLRTGGAYGYTF
NA	NA	TRBV18	TRBJ1-4	TGTGCCAGCTCACCAGGTCTCGGGGAAAAACTGTTTTTT	CASSPGLGEKLFF
NA	NA	TRBV20-1	TRBJ2-1	TGCAGTGCTCCGGCGGTCTATGAGCAGTTCTTC	CSAPAVYEQFF
NA	TRBD1	TRBV5-5	TRBJ2-7	TGTGCCAGCAGCTTGGGACAGGGGGTTCCCCTCGGGCAGTACTTC	CASSLGQGVPLGQYF
NA	TRBD1	TRBV5-1	TRBJ2-6	TGCGCCAGCAGCAACGGGACAGGGTGGTCTGGGGCCAACGTCCTGACTTTC	CASSNGTGWSGANVLTF
NA	NA	TRBV7-9	TRBJ1-1	TGTGCCAGCAGCTTAGGGGGGGTTTCAGTTTTACCTGAAGCTTTCTTT	CASSLGGVSVLPEAFF
NA	NA	TRBV18	TRBJ1-1	TGTGCCAGCTCACCCCCTTTGGGGGGGGCGCGTCCCACTGAAGCTTTCTTT	CASSPPLGGARPTEAFF
NA	NA	TRBV7-8	TRBJ2-7	TGTACCAGCAGCTTTACCTACGAGCAGTACTTC	CTSSFTYEQYF
NA	NA	TRBV27	TRBJ2-5	TGTGCCAGCAGTTCCCCAGAGAGGGCTCAAGAGACCCAGTACTTC	CASSSPERAQETQYF
NA	TRBD1	TRBV7-9	TRBJ1-2	TGTGCCAGCAGCTTCCGGGACAGGGGTCAGTATGGCTACACCTTC	CASSFRDRGQYGYTF
NA	TRBD2	TRBV18	TRBJ2-7	TGTGCCAGCTCACCAGCACTAGCGGTCGGGTCCCCCTACGAGCAGTACTTC	CASSPALAVGSPYEQYF
few	NA	TRBV5-6	TRBJ1-5	TGTGCCAGCAGCTTTGGAGGGACTAACAATCAGCCCCAGCATTTT	CASSFGGTNNQPQHF
NA	TRBD1	TRBV15	TRBJ1-2	TGTGCCACCAGCAGAGGATTCTCACCGCCGGGACAGGACCTAACTGGCTACACCTTC	CATSRGFSPPGQDLTGYTF
NA	NA	TRBV28	TRBJ2-3	TGTGCCAGCAGTTTCGGAGATTCAGATACGCAGTATTTT	CASSFGDSDTQYF
NA	NA	TRBV2	TRBJ2-1	TGTGCCAGCAGTATTAGCCGCCAGGGTACTAATGAGCAGTTCTTC	CASSISRQGTNEQFF
NA	NA	TRBV11-1	TRBJ1-1	TGTGCCAGCAGCTATCAGTATTACACTGAAGCTTTCTTT	CASSYQYYTEAFF
NA	TRBD2	TRBV7-2	TRBJ2-1	TGTGCCAGCAGCCCCCAGAGCGGGAGGGGCTCCTACAATGAGCAGTTCTTC	CASSPQSGRGSYNEQFF
few	NA	TRBV27	TRBJ1-5	TGTGCCAGCAGTTTTTATAGCAATCAGCCCCAGCATTTT	CASSFYSNQPQHF
NA	NA	TRBV6-1	TRBJ2-1	TGTGCCATCAGTGAAGGGCGGGAACAGGGGAACAATGAGCAGTTCTTC	CAISEGREQGNNEQFF
NA	TRBD1	TRBV15	TRBJ1-1	TGTGCCACCAGCAAGGGGACAGGGGCCACTGAAGCTTTCTTT	CATSKGTGATEAFF
NA	NA	TRBV25-1	TRBJ1-2	TGTGCCAGCAGTGAATACCCAGGGGATAGGGGCTACACCTTC	CASSEYPGDRGYTF
NA	TRBD2	TRBV4-1	TRBJ2-1	TGCGCCAGCAGCCCCCGGGGGGGCATTTCCAATGAGCAGTTCTTC	CASSPRGGISNEQFF